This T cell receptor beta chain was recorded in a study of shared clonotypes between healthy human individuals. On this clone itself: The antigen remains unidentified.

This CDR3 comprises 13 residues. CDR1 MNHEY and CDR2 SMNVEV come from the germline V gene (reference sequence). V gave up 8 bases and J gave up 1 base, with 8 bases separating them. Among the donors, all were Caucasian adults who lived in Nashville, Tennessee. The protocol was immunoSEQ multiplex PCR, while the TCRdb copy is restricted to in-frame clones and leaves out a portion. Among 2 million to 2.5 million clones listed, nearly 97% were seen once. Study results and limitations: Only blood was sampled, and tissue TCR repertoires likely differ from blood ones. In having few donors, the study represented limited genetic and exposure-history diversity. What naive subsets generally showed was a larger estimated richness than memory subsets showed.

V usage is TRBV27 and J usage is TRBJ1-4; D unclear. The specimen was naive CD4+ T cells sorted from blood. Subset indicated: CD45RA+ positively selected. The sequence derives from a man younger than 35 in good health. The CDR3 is CASPTETNEKLFF. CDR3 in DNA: TGTGCCAGCCCGACGGAAACTAATGAAAAACTGTTTTTT. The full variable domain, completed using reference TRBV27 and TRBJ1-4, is EAQVTQNPRYLITVTGKKLTVTCSQNMNHEYMSWYRQDPGLGLRQIYYSMNVEVTDKGDVPEGYKVSRKEKRNFPLILESPSPNQTSLYFCASPTETNEKLFFGSGTQLSVL.